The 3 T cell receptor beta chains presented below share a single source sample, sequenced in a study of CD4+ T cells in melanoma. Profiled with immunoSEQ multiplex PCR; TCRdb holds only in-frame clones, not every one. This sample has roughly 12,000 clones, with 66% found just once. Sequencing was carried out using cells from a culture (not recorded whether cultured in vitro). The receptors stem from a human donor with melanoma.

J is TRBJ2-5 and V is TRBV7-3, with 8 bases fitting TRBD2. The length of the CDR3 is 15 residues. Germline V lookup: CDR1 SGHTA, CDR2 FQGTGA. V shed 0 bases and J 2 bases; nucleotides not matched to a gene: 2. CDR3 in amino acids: CASSLTGGEQETQYF. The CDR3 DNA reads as TGTGCCAGCAGCTTAACCGGGGGGGAACAAGAGACCCAGTACTTC.

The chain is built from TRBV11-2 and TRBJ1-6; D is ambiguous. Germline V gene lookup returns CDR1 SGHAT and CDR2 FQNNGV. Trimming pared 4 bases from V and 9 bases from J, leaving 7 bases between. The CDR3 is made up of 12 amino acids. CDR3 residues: CASSSGVSPLHF. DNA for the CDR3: TGTGCCAGCAGCTCGGGCGTTTCACCCCTCCACTTT.

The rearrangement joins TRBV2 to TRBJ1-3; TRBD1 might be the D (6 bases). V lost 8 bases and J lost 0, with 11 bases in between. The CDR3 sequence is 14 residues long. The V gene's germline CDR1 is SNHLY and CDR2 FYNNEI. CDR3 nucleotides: TGTGCCAGCCTCCAGGGGTACTCTGGAAACACCATATATTTT. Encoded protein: CASLQGYSGNTIYF.